The clone carrying this T cell receptor beta chain was detected only a few times. Antigen unknown. TCRdb itself ran the 5' RACE reads through MiXCR, one entry per CDR3 protein. Among roughly 580,000 distinct CDR3 sequences listed, about a sixth were seen once. The sample comes from a study of T-cell memory formation after mild COVID-19. Broader study findings: Memory from before infection featured some responding clones, which suggests cross-reactive memory joined. Clones which contracted sat mainly in CM and EM if CD4+, and in EMRA if CD8+.

The germline V gene has CDR1 LNHNV and CDR2 YYDKDF (reference sequence). V lost 8 bases to trimming and J lost 4 bases, with 12 bases between them. The CDR3 has 12 amino acids. This chain uses TRBV15 with TRBJ2-7; D possibly corresponds to TRBD2 (5 bases). The clonotype comes from an adult woman who had mild COVID-19 (a few samples of this study predate the infection). Cell type and time point are not known. The specimen was PBMCs or a T cell subset sorted from them (not recorded which). The DNA for the CDR3 is TGTGCCACCCGAGGTGAGGGTTACGAGCAGTACTTC. This gives the protein CATRGEGYEQYF.